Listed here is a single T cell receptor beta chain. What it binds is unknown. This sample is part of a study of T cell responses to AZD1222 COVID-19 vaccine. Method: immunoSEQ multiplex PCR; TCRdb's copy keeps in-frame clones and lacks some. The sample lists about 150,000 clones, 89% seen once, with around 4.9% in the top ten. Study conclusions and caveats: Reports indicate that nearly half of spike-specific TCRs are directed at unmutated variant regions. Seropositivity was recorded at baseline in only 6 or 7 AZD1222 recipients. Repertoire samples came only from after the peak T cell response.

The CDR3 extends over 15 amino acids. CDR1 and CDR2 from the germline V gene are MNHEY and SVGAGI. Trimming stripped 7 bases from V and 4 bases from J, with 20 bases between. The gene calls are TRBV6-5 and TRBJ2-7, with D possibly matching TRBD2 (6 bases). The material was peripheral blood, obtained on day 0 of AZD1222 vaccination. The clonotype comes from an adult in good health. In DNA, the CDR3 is TGTGCCAGCAAAGACAATGCGGGAATAGTGTACGAGCAGTACTTC. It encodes CASKDNAGIVYEQYF.